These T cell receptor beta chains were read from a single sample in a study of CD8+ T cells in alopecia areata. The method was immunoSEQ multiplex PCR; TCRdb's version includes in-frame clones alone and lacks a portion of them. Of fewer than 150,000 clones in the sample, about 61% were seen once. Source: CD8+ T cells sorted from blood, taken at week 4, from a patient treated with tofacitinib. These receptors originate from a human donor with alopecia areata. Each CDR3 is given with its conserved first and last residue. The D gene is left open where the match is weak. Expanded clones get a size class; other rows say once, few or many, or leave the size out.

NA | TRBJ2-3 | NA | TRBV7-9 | CASRTTQDTQYF | TGTGCCAGCAGAACGACTCAAGATACGCAGTATTTT
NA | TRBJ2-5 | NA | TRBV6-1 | CASSPYLETQYF | TGTGCCAGCAGCCCCTATCTAGAGACCCAGTACTTC
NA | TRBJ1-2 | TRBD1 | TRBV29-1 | CSAMGGQNYYGYTF | TGCAGCGCTATGGGGGGACAGAACTACTATGGCTACACCTTC
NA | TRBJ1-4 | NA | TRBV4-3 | CASSQEPGWASGEMFF | TGCGCCAGCAGCCAAGAACCAGGATGGGCCTCTGGGGAAATGTTTTTT
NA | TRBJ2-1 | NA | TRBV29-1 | CSVPPGTYNEQFF | TGCAGCGTTCCTCCAGGGACTTACAATGAGCAGTTCTTC
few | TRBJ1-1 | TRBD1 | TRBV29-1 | CSGRDRAFTEAFF | TGCAGCGGTAGAGACAGGGCCTTCACTGAAGCTTTCTTT
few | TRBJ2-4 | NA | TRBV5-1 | CASSPSLEGRSKNIQYF | TGCGCCAGCAGCCCCTCCCTAGAGGGTCGGTCCAAAAACATTCAGTACTTC
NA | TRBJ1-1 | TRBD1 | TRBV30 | CAWGTGGKTEAFF | TGTGCCTGGGGAACAGGGGGTAAAACTGAAGCTTTCTTT
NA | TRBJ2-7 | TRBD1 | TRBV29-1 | CSVDGTGEAYEQYF | TGCAGCGTTGATGGGACAGGGGAGGCCTACGAGCAGTACTTC
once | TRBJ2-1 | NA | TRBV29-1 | CSVQGPNYNEQFF | TGCAGCGTTCAGGGCCCTAACTACAATGAGCAGTTCTTC
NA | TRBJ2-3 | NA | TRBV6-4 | CASSERLASTDTQYF | TGTGCCAGCAGTGAACGACTGGCTAGCACAGATACGCAGTATTTT
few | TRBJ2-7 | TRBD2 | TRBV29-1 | CSVASGGLAYEQYF | TGCAGCGTGGCTAGCGGGGGCCTCGCCTACGAGCAGTACTTC
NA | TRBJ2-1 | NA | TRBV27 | CASSLGGVGNEQFF | TGTGCCAGCAGTTTAGGAGGGGTGGGCAATGAGCAGTTCTTC
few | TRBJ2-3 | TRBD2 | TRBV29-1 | CSVLGWLAESTDTQYF | TGCAGCGTACTTGGTTGGCTAGCGGAGAGCACAGATACGCAGTATTTT